What follows is one TCR beta chain and its context. Its target is not known. CDR3 length: 14 residues. V lost 2 bases and J 1 base, leaving 9 bases between the germline ends. Germline lookup yields CDR1 SEHNR and CDR2 FQNEAQ (reference sequence). The data belong to a study of shared clonotypes between healthy human individuals. Background on the study: Ranging from 18 to 49 in age, donors were a couple of women and a few men. The study, taken as a whole, reports: Non-shared clonotypes were found to have lower generation probabilities than the clonotypes that were shared by all four of the sorted-subset donors.

The donors, healthy adults who were HIV-negative, had experienced no recent acute infections or vaccinations. Clones were read by immunoSEQ multiplex PCR, and TCRdb kept only the in-frame ones, dropping some. The table has 1.4 million to 1.5 million clones, over 95% seen once; the top ten hold 1% to 1.5%. The receptor was isolated from a young man in good health. V and J are TRBV7-9 and TRBJ2-7, with D maybe TRBD2 (5 bases). Sequenced sample: naive CD4+ T cells sorted from blood. Subset denoted: CD45RA+ positively selected. The CDR3 DNA sequence: TGTGCCAGCAGCTTACGGGAAAGGTCCTACGAGCAGTACTTC. It translates to CASSLRERSYEQYF.